This T cell receptor beta chain was obtained from a study of CD8 T cells in ankylosing spondylitis. This clonotype was seen a few times. What it binds is not known. CDR3 size: 13 residues. V dropped 5 bases and J dropped 6 bases, with 14 bases sitting between them. General study points: The authors reported significant enrichment of disease-linked clones in matched ankylosing spondylitis synovial fluid.

Preparation of TCR beta libraries was done by quantitative 5'-RACE with molecular barcodes. Each CDR3 protein gets one entry after TCRdb re-called the 5' RACE reads with MiXCR. The data contain some 350,000 distinct CDR3 sequences, about 15% of them singletons. The sequenced material came from blood, either unsorted or a sorted T cell fraction (not recorded which). V gene TRBV12-3 or TRBV12-4 combines with J gene TRBJ2-7; D is undetermined. The source is a male donor with ankylosing spondylitis or in good health (not recorded which). Here the CDR3 DNA reads TGTGCCAGCAGTATTCTGATGACGGCCGAGCAGTACTTC. It yields the protein CASSILMTAEQYF.